Shown below are 27 T cell receptor beta chains from a single sample sequenced in a study of beta chain features in type 1 diabetes (dated by TCRdb to the late 2010s). Libraries were made using the immunoSEQ multiplex PCR assay. The High Capacity cDNA Reverse Transcription Kit was used to reverse transcribe all of the isolated RNA, meaning that expressed TCRB transcripts were what got sequenced. Drawn from immuneACCESS, this table holds only the in-frame rearrangements with V and J called that TCRdb kept. Clones are partly lost; checked studies trace under half to an unresolved V gene and leave the rest unexplained. The sample data list hundreds of thousands of clones, and around 30% of these were observed just once. The ten top clones hold 0.05% to 0.065% of the sample. Material for sequencing was naive CD4+ T cells from blood. Sample cell subset or site, as interpreted from the label and publication: true naive CD4+ T cells. The receptors come from a man aged 18 to 29 in good health.

The rearrangement links TRBV23-1 to TRBJ2-3; TRBD2 matches at 11 bases. TRBV23-1 is known as an ORF, though its function is uncertain. Losses at the gene ends were 0 bases for V and 2 bases for J; bases not matched to a gene: 7. CDR3 length: 18 residues. This chain's CDR3 is CASSQSLGLAEVTDTQYF. Written as DNA, the CDR3 is TGCGCCAGCAGTCAATCCCTGGGACTAGCGGAGGTCACAGATACGCAGTATTTT.

The rearrangement uses TRBV6-6 and TRBJ2-7; the D gene is possibly TRBD2 (6 bases). V lost 4 bases and J 7 bases, leaving 20 bases between the germline ends. This CDR3 spans 15 amino acids. Germline lookup yields CDR1 MNHNY and CDR2 SVGAGI (reference sequence). The CDR3 nucleotides are TGTGCCAGCAGTTTCCTCGGGGGTGACGCGTCGGAGCAGTACTTC. It yields the protein CASSFLGGDASEQYF.

This clone occurred a few times. The gene calls are TRBV4-1 and TRBJ1-5; TRBD1 aligns across 7 bases. The CDR3 runs to 17 residues. CDR1 and CDR2 (germline): MGHRA, YSYEKL. Germline trimming cut 0 bases from V and 3 bases from J; bases unmatched to any gene: 8. The CDR3 protein is CASSQDSRTGYNQPQHF. The CDR3 coding sequence is TGCGCCAGCAGCCAAGATTCTAGGACAGGCTACAATCAGCCCCAGCATTTT.

This chain links TRBV4-2 with TRBJ2-7, with 10 bases fitting TRBD1. After removal of 4 bases from V and 6 bases from J, the junction contained 6 bases not matched to a gene. The CDR3 loop spans 14 amino acids. Germline V lookup: CDR1 LGHNA, CDR2 YNFKEQ. CDR3 bases: TGTGCCAGCAGCCCCCGGGACAGGGGATTCGAGCAGTACTTC. Its protein product is CASSPRDRGFEQYF.

V and J are TRBV7-2 and TRBJ2-1, with 13 bases matching TRBD2. The CDR3 is made up of 16 amino acids. V shed 3 bases, J shed 7 bases, and the junction held 6 bases outside the gene matches. The germline V gene encodes CDR1 SGHTA and CDR2 FQGNSA. This CDR3 is CASSFKTSGRWNEQFF. The CDR3 nucleotides read TGTGCCAGCAGCTTCAAGACTAGCGGGAGGTGGAATGAGCAGTTCTTC. The full variable domain, rest sourced from reference TRBV7-2 and TRBJ2-1, is GAGVSQSPSNKVTEKGKDVELRCDPISGHTALYWYRQSLGQGLEFLIYFQGNSAPDKSGLPSDRFSAERTGGSVSTLTIQRTQQEDSAVYLCASSFKTSGRWNEQFFGPGTRLTVL.

The rearrangement links TRBV7-7 to TRBJ2-1; no firm D call. The CDR3 has 14 amino acids. V lost 5 bases and J lost 0, with 8 bases in between. The germline V gene has CDR1 SSHAT and CDR2 FNYEAQ (reference sequence). As DNA, the CDR3 is TGTGCCAGCAGCGTCAGCCACTCCTACAATGAGCAGTTCTTC. It specifies CASSVSHSYNEQFF.

V and J are TRBV9 and TRBJ1-1; 8 bases map to TRBD1. Germline values: CDR1 SGDLS, CDR2 YYNGEE. Trimming cost V 3 bases and J 11 bases; bases outside gene matches: 12. The CDR3 runs to 14 residues. CDR3 protein: CASSETGATVGAFF. DNA for the CDR3: TGTGCCAGCAGCGAGACAGGGGCGACCGTGGGGGCTTTCTTT.

Only one count was recorded for this clone. V gene TRBV14 combines with J gene TRBJ2-7; possible D gene TRBD2, 6 bases. CDR3 size: 13 residues. Germline CDR1 and CDR2: SGHDN and FVKESK. V dropped 0 bases and J dropped 9 bases, with 12 bases sitting between them. The CDR3 nucleotides read TGTGCCAGCAGCCAAGATATGCGGGGATGGCAGTACTTC. Its translation is CASSQDMRGWQYF. Supplemented by reference TRBV14 and TRBJ2-7, the full variable domain reads EAGVTQFPSHSVIEKGQTVTLRCDPISGHDNLYWYRRVMGKEIKFLLHFVKESKQDESGMPNNRFLAERTGGTYSTLKVQPAELEDSGVYFCASSQDMRGWQYFGPGTRLTVT.

The chain carries TRBV14 and TRBJ2-2; D gene ambiguous. Trimming shortened V by 5 bases and J by 7 bases, and 17 bases separated the two germline ends. Germline V gives CDR1 SGHDN, CDR2 FVKESK. CDR3 length equals 15 residues. The CDR3 DNA sequence: TGTGCCAGCAGCAGAGGAACGGGTCCGGGCGGGGAGCTGTTTTTT. This sequence encodes CASSRGTGPGGELFF.

The V gene is TRBV2, the J gene TRBJ1-4, with 8 bases identical to TRBD1. With 5 bases clipped from V and 7 bases from J, the junction kept 6 bases outside the gene matches. The germline V gene has CDR1 SNHLY and CDR2 FYNNEI. There are 14 residues in the CDR3. The CDR3 sequence: CASSPQGGGEKLFF. The CDR3 DNA follows: TGTGCCAGCAGTCCACAGGGGGGAGGTGAAAAACTGTTTTTT. Based on the CDR3 plus reference TRBV2 and TRBJ1-4, the full variable domain is EPEVTQTPSHQVTQMGQEVILRCVPISNHLYFYWYRQILGQKVEFLVSFYNNEISEKSEIFDDQFSVERPDGSNFTLKIRSTKLEDSAMYFCASSPQGGGEKLFFGSGTQLSVL.

V and J are TRBV11-1 and TRBJ2-1, with D possibly TRBD2 on 6 matching bases. Germline V lookup: CDR1 SGHAT, CDR2 FQDESV (reference sequence). Deletions cut 5 bases from V and 4 bases from J, with 18 bases between. The CDR3 runs 16 residues. CDR3 protein: CASSPALAFIYNEQFF. The CDR3 DNA reads TGTGCCAGCAGCCCCGCCCTAGCGTTTATTTACAATGAGCAGTTCTTC.

This rearrangement joins TRBV7-9 to TRBJ2-4; TRBD1 agrees at 9 bases. Germline CDR1 is SEHNR and CDR2 is FQNEAQ (reference sequence). The CDR3 spans 18 residues. With V trimmed by 3 bases and J by 0 bases, 9 bases remained unmatched. CDR3 amino acids: CASSLDRGEGLAKNIQYF. CDR3 coding DNA: TGTGCCAGCAGCTTGGACAGGGGAGAGGGGCTAGCCAAAAACATTCAGTACTTC.

This clone has more than one count but fewer than ten. Written as DNA, the CDR3 is TGCAGCGTTGCACAGGGGTCCACTGAAGCTTTCTTT. This codes for CSVAQGSTEAFF. The chain has TRBV29-1 and TRBJ1-1; TRBD1 matches 7 bases. Germline values: CDR1 SQVTM, CDR2 ANQGSEA. CDR3 size: 12 residues. Germline trimming cut 4 bases from V and 4 bases from J; bases unmatched to any gene: 3.

This clone appeared a few times. The gene calls are TRBV29-1 and TRBJ2-4; D gene uncertain. V shed 0 bases and J shed 11 bases, with 11 bases lying between them. Per germline, CDR1 SQVTM and CDR2 ANQGSEA. The CDR3 runs to 12 residues. Here the CDR3 DNA reads TGCAGCGTTGAAGAACTCGCTAGAGTTCAGTACTTC. It encodes CSVEELARVQYF.

The rearrangement joins TRBV15 to TRBJ2-1, with D perhaps assigned TRBD1 or TRBD2 (5 bases each). The CDR3 consists of 15 residues. The V end was cut by 5 bases, the J end by 7 bases, with 18 bases between. From germline, CDR1 is LNHNV and CDR2 YYDKDF (reference sequence). CDR3 bases: TGTGCCACCAGCCGGGGTAGGTGGAAGGGGAATGAGCAGTTCTTC. It yields the protein CATSRGRWKGNEQFF.

This clone has a handful of counts. Here the CDR3 reads CASSQGRGQGISGELFF. In DNA form, the CDR3 reads TGCGCCAGCAGCCAAGGGCGGGGACAGGGTATCTCCGGGGAGCTGTTTTTT. The V and J genes are TRBV4-1 and TRBJ2-2, with 9 bases aligning to TRBD1. The CDR3 loop spans 17 amino acids. CDR1 is MGHRA and CDR2 is YSYEKL in the germline V gene. J was trimmed by 6 bases and V by 1 base; bases with no gene match: 9.

The chain recombines TRBV12-5 with TRBJ2-3, with TRBD2 matching 11 bases. Germline values: CDR1 LGHNT, CDR2 FRNRAP. The J segment lost 6 bases and the V segment lost 6 bases, leaving 5 bases of the junction unmatched. The CDR3 is 14 amino acids. CDR3 protein: CASGTTSGADTQYF. As DNA, the CDR3 is TGTGCTAGTGGGACGACTAGCGGGGCGGATACGCAGTATTTT. Using reference TRBV12-5 and TRBJ2-3 for the parts outside the CDR3, the full variable domain is DARVTQTPRHKVTEMGQEVTMRCQPILGHNTVFWYRQTMMQGLELLAYFRNRAPLDDSGMPKDRFSAEMPDATLATLKIQPSEPRDSAVYFCASGTTSGADTQYFGPGTRLTVL.

This clone was detected a few times. This sequence joins TRBV30 and TRBJ2-7; TRBD1 is a possible D gene (6 bases). The CDR3 loop spans 14 amino acids. Trimming shortened V by 3 bases and J by 2 bases, and 14 bases separated the two germline ends. Germline lookup yields CDR1 GTSNPN and CDR2 SVGIG (reference sequence). In nucleotides, the CDR3 is TGTGCCTGGAGCGGCAGGGGCCAAACCTACGAGCAGTACTTC. This encodes CAWSGRGQTYEQYF.

This clone was seen a handful of times. The chain joins TRBV19 to TRBJ1-1; the D is unclear. V gave up 7 bases and J gave up 7 bases, with 10 bases separating them. The CDR3 is made up of 11 amino acids. From germline, CDR1 is LNHDA and CDR2 SQIVND (reference sequence). CDR3: CASTEADEAFF. The DNA for the CDR3 is TGTGCCAGTACCGAGGCAGATGAAGCTTTCTTT.

This clone was seen more than once but under ten times. The chain links TRBV30 to TRBJ2-4; a possible D gene is TRBD2 (5 bases). The CDR3 has 13 amino acids. Trimming left V 4 bases short and J 0 bases short, with 7 bases between. Germline assignment: CDR1 GTSNPN and CDR2 SVGIG (reference sequence). CDR3 region: CAWMSGAKNIQYF. The CDR3 DNA sequence: TGTGCCTGGATGAGCGGAGCCAAAAACATTCAGTACTTC.

The chain carries TRBV30 and TRBJ2-3; 10 bases are shared with TRBD2. Germline CDR1 reads GTSNPN; CDR2 reads SVGIG (reference sequence). This CDR3 contains 15 residues. Trimming at V came to 4 bases and at J to 2 bases, leaving 6 bases not matched to a gene. The CDR3 sequence is CAWKGLAGVTDTQYF. For the CDR3, the DNA is TGTGCCTGGAAAGGCCTAGCGGGGGTCACAGATACGCAGTATTTT.

The chain is built from TRBV30 and TRBJ1-5; D might be TRBD1 (6 bases). Looked up from germline, CDR1 is GTSNPN and CDR2 is SVGIG (reference sequence). V was pared by 1 base and J by 7 bases, with 11 bases between. The CDR3 totals 13 residues. In nucleotides, the CDR3 is TGTGCCTGGAGTGGGGGGCCCGGGCAGCCCCAGCATTTT. It specifies CAWSGGPGQPQHF.

This clone turned up a few times. CDR3 coding DNA: TGTGCCAGCAGCTTACAACTAGCGGGAGTGGGCAATGAGCAGTTCTTC. This encodes CASSLQLAGVGNEQFF. This chain connects TRBV11-2 to TRBJ2-1, with 11 bases aligning to TRBD2. The CDR3 loop spans 16 amino acids. The junction had 6 bases not matched to a gene; V was cut back by 2 bases and J by 6 bases. Germline assignment: CDR1 SGHAT and CDR2 FQNNGV. Full variable domain (remainder filled in from reference TRBV11-2 and TRBJ2-1): EAGVAQSPRYKIIEKRQSVAFWCNPISGHATLYWYQQILGQGPKLLIQFQNNGVVDDSQLPKDRFSAERLKGVDSTLKIQPAKLEDSAVYLCASSLQLAGVGNEQFFGPGTRLTVL.

The V gene is TRBV5-1, the J gene TRBJ2-2, with TRBD2 matching 7 bases. Germline CDR1 and CDR2: SGHRS and YFSETQ. V shed 0 bases, J shed 0 bases, and the junction held 2 bases outside the gene matches. The CDR3 runs 16 residues. Written as DNA, the CDR3 is TGCGCCAGCAGCTTGGTAGCGGGCGCGAACACCGGGGAGCTGTTTTTT. It encodes CASSLVAGANTGELFF.

The chain couples TRBV5-1 to TRBJ2-1; TRBD2 matches 8 bases. CDR3 length: 15 amino acids. The V segment lost 0 bases and the J segment 9 bases; nucleotides outside the gene matches: 8. The germline CDR1 and CDR2 sequences are SGHRS and YFSETQ. The CDR3 spells CASSLAPAGEAEQFF. The CDR3 DNA reads TGCGCCAGCAGCTTGGCACCAGCGGGAGAAGCTGAGCAGTTCTTC.

The chain couples TRBV6-5 to TRBJ1-2; 9 bases fit TRBD1. The V gene's germline CDR1 is MNHEY and CDR2 SVGAGI. J was trimmed by 7 bases and V by 4 bases; bases with no gene match: 4. CDR3 size: 13 residues. This chain's CDR3 is CASSSTGGTGYTF. The CDR3 nucleotides are TGTGCCAGCAGTTCAACAGGGGGCACTGGCTACACCTTC.

This clone was seen a handful of times. The chain couples TRBV30 to TRBJ1-2; D unresolved. From germline, CDR1 is GTSNPN and CDR2 SVGIG (reference sequence). Trimming left V 1 base short and J 6 bases short, with 15 bases between. This CDR3 region has 14 residues. CDR3 DNA sequence: TGTGCCTGGAGTGACGGACTTTCTGGTGATGGCTACACCTTC. It is translated as CAWSDGLSGDGYTF.